This T cell receptor beta chain comes out of a study of CDR3 diversity in severe acne. From germline, CDR1 is SGDLS and CDR2 YYNGEE. The CDR3 is 13 amino acids. MiXCR was run by TCRdb on the PCR reads, yielding one entry per CDR3 protein. The sample holds roughly 81,000 distinct CDR3 sequences, around 50% seen once. As for this clonotype: The junction does not match germline at one end; this may be a read error.

The chain recombines TRBV9 with TRBJ1-1; D is ambiguous. This TCR was recovered from a male donor in good health, serving as a control. The sequenced sample was blood. The CDR3 bases are TGTGCCAGCAGAAGTCCAACTAACACTGAAGCTTCCTTT. It yields the protein CASRSPTNTEASF.